This T cell receptor beta chain was recovered during a study of T cells after yellow fever vaccination. TCRdb used MiXCR to reprocess the 5' RACE reads, holding one entry per CDR3 protein. The sample has tens of thousands of distinct CDR3 sequences, 3.4% seen once. This clonotype was seen at least ten times. The CDR3 totals 12 residues. The ends lost 6 bases at V and 5 bases at J; junction bases unmatched: 2. The input for sequencing was PBMCs, either bulk or a sorted T-cell subset (CD4+, CD8+, memory, or dextramer-sorted; not recorded which), taken 45 days after the first yellow fever vaccination. The chain joins TRBV12-3 or TRBV12-4 to TRBJ1-2; TRBD1 matches at 8 bases. This TCR derives from a man between 18 and 29 years old who received the YFV17D yellow fever vaccine. This chain's CDR3 is CASRTGEYGYTF. CDR3 sequence (DNA): TGTGCCAGCAGGACAGGGGAATATGGCTACACCTTC.